The TCR beta chain described here comes from a study of beta chain features in type 1 diabetes listed by TCRdb under 2018. General notes on the study: Patients and healthy donors did not differ in mean age, gender distribution, total cell number or subset yield. Whereas all 28 donors provided naive and central memory subsets, regulatory and stem cell-like memory subsets were isolated from just 8 patients and roughly 8 healthy donors. A total of 107,917,701 sorted cells were examined across all samples, and a strong correlation was observed between cell number per subset and RNA yield. The study compared TCRB repertoires of sorted circulating CD4+ T cell subsets between recently diagnosed type 1 diabetes patients and matched healthy donors. On the study overall, not on this receptor specifically: In all four CD4+ subsets, TCRB CDR3 length was moderately but significantly shorter in type 1 diabetes patients. At VDJ recombination sites, patients with type 1 diabetes made fewer insertions and deleted more nucleotides, a pattern implying thymic rearrangement abnormalities. Only small numbers of individuals were included in the HLA sub-analyses, which left unresolved whether HLA type had any influence on TCRB rearrangement. Naive, central memory and regulatory TCRB repertoires appeared more similar among patients than among healthy donors. Because cDNA was sequenced instead of genomic DNA, highly expressing activated cells could be over-represented, though the groups showed no difference in activation or CD3 levels. Shorter templates might be favored by PCR, yet because patient and control samples were amplified and corrected together, any such skew would affect both groups equally.

A note on this clone: This receptor's antigen is unknown. Per-base quality was not reported, and no clone a single base away is much larger than it.

CDR1 and CDR2 (SGHAT, FQNNGV) derive from the germline V gene. Trimming at the junction amounts to 3 bases on V and 5 bases on J, and the germline ends lie 10 bases apart. From the cysteine through the phenylalanine, the CDR3 covers 14 amino acids. The DNA shown is the 42-base CDR3, in frame from base 1. The entire isolated RNA was reverse transcribed using the High Capacity cDNA Reverse Transcription Kit, and thus expressed TCRB transcripts were sequenced. Deep immunoSEQ sequencing was applied to naive, central memory and regulatory T cell samples, giving an average of about 3.4 million total reads per sample. Sorted cells were lysed in RLT buffer and RNA was extracted with DNase-treated RNeasy Micro or Mini kits, depending on cell number. To prevent cross-contamination, each cell subset was processed individually, whereas patient and healthy donor samples were processed jointly. The immunoSEQ multiplex PCR was used to amplify TCRB sequences from cDNA, yielding 87-bp fragments that span the CDR3 region. Sequencing of the amplicons was done on the Illumina HiSeq platform. The study's processing was this. Synthetic template baselines were used to correct PCR bias computationally, reads within Hamming distance 2 were collapsed together, and singletons that could not be merged were discarded. By aligning reads against IMGT, V, D and J genes, CDR3 length, and insertions or deletions at six rearrangement sites were assigned. Within each subset, clonotype counts were normalized to sorted cell number, after which true diversity and Gini coefficients were computed with the tcR R package. The overlap coefficient, calculated on TCRB nucleotide sequences, was used to quantify repertoire sharing. Out-of-frame TCRB sequences from naive cells were analyzed as a proxy for the pre-selection repertoire. TCRdb mirrors the immuneACCESS table, restricted to in-frame sequences. Some clones are absent from its copies; in checked studies, under half trace to an unresolved V gene, and the reason for the others is unknown. V, J and clone size are those of that table, while D and trimming were read from the DNA. Recorded for this sample are some 640,000 clones; more than 13% of them occurred a single time. The ten largest make up 0.035% to 0.045% of the sample.

A single peripheral blood draw of 95 to 150 mL on average was collected from each donor into heparinised tubes. A BD FACSAria II and a panel including CD45RO, CCR7, CD25, CD127, CD95 and CD27 were used to sort naive, central memory, regulatory and stem cell-like memory CD4+ T cells. Purity was above 95% for every sorted population. PBMCs were separated immediately by Lymphoprep density gradient centrifugation and were stained directly, without being cultured. So that batch effects would be minimized, each experiment stained and sorted samples in pairs, pairing one healthy donor with one patient. The sequence joins TRBV11-2 to TRBJ2-2, with the D gene too uncertain to name. Specimen: naive CD4+ T cells from blood. This sample's cell subset or site label indicates: true naive CD4+ T cells. The TCR sequence derives from a man between 18 and 35 years old with type 1 diabetes. The CDR3 in this case is CASSLSRLTGELFF. The bases are TGTGCCAGCAGCTTGAGTCGTCTTACCGGGGAGCTGTTTTTT.